This TCR beta chain was found in a study of cytomegalovirus exposure and HLA in healthy donors. Study context: There were some 81 million unique TCRs (from HLA-typed donors) in an early data release. Study findings and constraints: Researchers catalogued around 150 TCR beta chains as cytomegalovirus-associated. Highly shared sequence variants in one cluster were likely a sequencing artifact.

It was healthy bone marrow donors who served as donors. This CDR3 comprises 14 residues. The germline V gene encodes CDR1 SGHNT and CDR2 YYREEE (reference sequence). V lost 5 bases to trimming and J lost 5 bases, with 14 bases between them. Primers for the PCR totalled 60 Vbeta and 13 Jbeta. TCRdb's table, derived via immunoSEQ multiplex PCR, lists solely in-frame clones and lacks some. The sample has about 140,000 clones. A word on this clone: The antigen is unknown.

V and J are TRBV5-4 and TRBJ2-1; TRBD2 might be the D (5 bases). Sequencing was performed on PBMCs. This receptor was taken from a man between 40 and 49 years old in good health and CMV-seronegative. The CDR3 nucleotides are TGTGCCAGCAGGGTTAAGGGCGGGCACAATGAGCAGTTCTTC. Amino acid sequence: CASRVKGGHNEQFF.